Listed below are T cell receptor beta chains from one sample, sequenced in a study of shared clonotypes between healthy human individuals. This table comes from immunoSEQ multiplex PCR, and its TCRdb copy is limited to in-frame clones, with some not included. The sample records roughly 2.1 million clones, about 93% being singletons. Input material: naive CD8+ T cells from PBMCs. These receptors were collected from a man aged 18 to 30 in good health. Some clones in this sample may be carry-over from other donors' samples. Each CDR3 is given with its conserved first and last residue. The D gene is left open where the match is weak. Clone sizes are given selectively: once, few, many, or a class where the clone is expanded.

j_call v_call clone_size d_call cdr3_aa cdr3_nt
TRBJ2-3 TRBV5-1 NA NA CASSPTGGESTDTQYF TGCGCCAGCAGCCCAACAGGCGGAGAAAGCACAGATACGCAGTATTTT
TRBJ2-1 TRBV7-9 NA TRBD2 CASSPERESYNEQFF TGTGCCAGCAGCCCAGAGCGGGAGAGCTACAATGAGCAGTTCTTC
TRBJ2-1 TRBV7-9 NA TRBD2 CASSSRTSSYNEQFF TGTGCCAGCAGCTCACGGACTAGCTCCTACAATGAGCAGTTCTTC
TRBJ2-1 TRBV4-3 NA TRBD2 CASSQDFSLGLASHPEYNEQFF TGCGCCAGCAGCCAAGATTTTTCATTGGGACTAGCTAGCCACCCTGAGTACAATGAGCAGTTCTTC
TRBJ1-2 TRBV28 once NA CASSPQGGYGYTF TGTGCCAGCAGTCCCCAGGGCGGCTATGGCTACACCTTC
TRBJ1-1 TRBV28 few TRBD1 CASSLRGATEAFF TGTGCCAGCAGCCTCAGGGGGGCGACTGAAGCTTTCTTT
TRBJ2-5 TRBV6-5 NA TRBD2 CASGAAGRAAETQYF TGTGCCAGCGGGGCAGCGGGGAGGGCCGCTGAGACCCAGTACTTC
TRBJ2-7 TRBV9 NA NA CASSGTPSYEQYF TGTGCCAGCAGCGGGACACCATCCTACGAGCAGTACTTC
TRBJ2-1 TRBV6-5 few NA CASSYGGDNEQFF TGTGCCAGCAGTTACGGGGGAGACAATGAGCAGTTCTTC
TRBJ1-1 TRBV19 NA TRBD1 CASSIQGAPWTEAFF TGTGCCAGTAGTATCCAGGGGGCTCCGTGGACTGAAGCTTTCTTT
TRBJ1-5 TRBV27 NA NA CASSLSLSGAVDQPQHF TGTGCCAGCAGTTTATCATTGTCTGGGGCCGTCGATCAGCCCCAGCATTTT
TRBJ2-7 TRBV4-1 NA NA CASSQDGGSNEQYF TGCGCCAGCAGCCAGGACGGAGGGAGCAACGAGCAGTACTTC
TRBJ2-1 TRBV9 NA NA CASSVNGGRATNEQFF TGTGCCAGCAGCGTAAATGGGGGGCGGGCCACCAATGAGCAGTTCTTC
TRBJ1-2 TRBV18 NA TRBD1 CASSPDGQGAGYTF TGTGCCAGCTCACCCGACGGACAGGGGGCTGGCTACACCTTC
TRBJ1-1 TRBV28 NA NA CASRFPPGRTLWNTEAFF TGTGCCAGTCGATTCCCCCCTGGGAGGACCTTGTGGAACACTGAAGCTTTCTTT
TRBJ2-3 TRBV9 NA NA CASSGDFLTSTDTQYF TGTGCCAGCAGCGGGGACTTTTTAACAAGCACAGATACGCAGTATTTT
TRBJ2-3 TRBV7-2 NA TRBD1 CASSSRTGSTDTQYF TGTGCCAGCAGTTCACGGACAGGTAGCACAGATACGCAGTATTTT
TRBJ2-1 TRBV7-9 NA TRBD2 CASSPGTSLPNEQFF TGTGCCAGCAGCCCCGGGACTAGCCTCCCCAATGAGCAGTTCTTC
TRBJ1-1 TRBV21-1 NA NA CASSKDEGLNTEAFF TGTGCCAGCAGCAAAGATGAGGGCTTGAACACTGAAGCTTTCTTT
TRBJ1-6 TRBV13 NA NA CASQAGGPGSPLHF TGTGCCAGCCAGGCCGGGGGCCCCGGATCACCCCTCCACTTT
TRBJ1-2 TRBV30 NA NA CAWSELPPPSYGYTF TGTGCCTGGAGTGAACTCCCGCCCCCCTCTTATGGCTACACCTTC
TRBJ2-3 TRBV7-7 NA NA CASRRTSSESDTQYF TGTGCCAGCAGACGTACGAGTAGCGAGTCAGATACGCAGTATTTT
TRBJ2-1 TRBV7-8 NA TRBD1 CASSTTGGRYNEQFF TGTGCCAGCAGCACAACAGGGGGCAGGTACAATGAGCAGTTCTTC
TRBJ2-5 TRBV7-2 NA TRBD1 CASSLRDRGFPETQYF TGTGCCAGCAGCTTAAGGGACAGGGGTTTCCCAGAGACCCAGTACTTC
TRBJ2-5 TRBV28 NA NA CASSPPAIQETQYF TGTGCCAGCAGCCCCCCGGCTATCCAAGAGACCCAGTACTTC
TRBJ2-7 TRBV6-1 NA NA CASRQGNYYEQYF TGTGCCAGCAGACAGGGAAATTACTACGAGCAGTACTTC
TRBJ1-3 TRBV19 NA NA CASSPGHYSGNTIYF TGTGCCAGTAGTCCAGGACATTACTCTGGAAACACCATATATTTT
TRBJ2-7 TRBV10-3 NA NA CAISENGRGEQYF TGTGCCATCAGTGAGAACGGTCGGGGCGAGCAGTACTTC
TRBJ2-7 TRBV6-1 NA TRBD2 CASSEAQWGRAYEQYF TGTGCCAGCAGTGAAGCGCAATGGGGGAGGGCCTACGAGCAGTACTTC
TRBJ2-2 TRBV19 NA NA CASSTEGEGPGTGELFF TGTGCCAGTAGTACCGAGGGGGAGGGCCCGGGGACCGGGGAGCTGTTTTTT
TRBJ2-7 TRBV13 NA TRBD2 CASSPGLAGSYEQYF TGTGCCAGCAGCCCGGGACTAGCGGGGTCCTACGAGCAGTACTTC
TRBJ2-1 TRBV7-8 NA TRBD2 CASTLLGGRNNEQFF TGTGCCAGCACCCTCTTAGGCGGGAGGAACAATGAGCAGTTCTTC
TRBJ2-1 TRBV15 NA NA CATSRDPLRGHNEQFF TGTGCCACCAGCAGAGATCCCTTGCGGGGTCACAATGAGCAGTTCTTC
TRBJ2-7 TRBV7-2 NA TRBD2 CASSPTSGSYEQYF TGTGCCAGCAGTCCTACTAGCGGCTCCTACGAGCAGTACTTC
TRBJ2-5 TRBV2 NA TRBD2 CAVPGLAEETQYF TGTGCCGTTCCGGGACTAGCGGAGGAGACCCAGTACTTC
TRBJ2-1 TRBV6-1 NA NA CASSHRGAYNEQFF TGTGCCAGCAGCCACCGTGGGGCATACAATGAGCAGTTCTTC
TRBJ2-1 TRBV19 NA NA CASSIGGGALNEQFF TGTGCCAGTAGTATTGGAGGGGGGGCTTTGAATGAGCAGTTCTTC
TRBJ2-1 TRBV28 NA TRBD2 CASSRGALFTWANEQFF TGTGCCAGTTCGCGGGGGGCACTTTTCACGTGGGCAAATGAGCAGTTCTTC
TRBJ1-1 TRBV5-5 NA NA CASSHSPANTEAFF TGTGCCAGCAGCCACTCCCCCGCGAACACTGAAGCTTTCTTT
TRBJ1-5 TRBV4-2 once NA CASSPVGTGIDFSNQPQHF TGTGCCAGCTCTCCGGTGGGAACAGGGATAGATTTTAGCAATCAGCCCCAGCATTTT
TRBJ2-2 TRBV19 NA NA CASRGRTSHTNTGELFF TGTGCCAGTAGGGGTCGGACATCCCACACGAACACCGGGGAGCTGTTTTTT